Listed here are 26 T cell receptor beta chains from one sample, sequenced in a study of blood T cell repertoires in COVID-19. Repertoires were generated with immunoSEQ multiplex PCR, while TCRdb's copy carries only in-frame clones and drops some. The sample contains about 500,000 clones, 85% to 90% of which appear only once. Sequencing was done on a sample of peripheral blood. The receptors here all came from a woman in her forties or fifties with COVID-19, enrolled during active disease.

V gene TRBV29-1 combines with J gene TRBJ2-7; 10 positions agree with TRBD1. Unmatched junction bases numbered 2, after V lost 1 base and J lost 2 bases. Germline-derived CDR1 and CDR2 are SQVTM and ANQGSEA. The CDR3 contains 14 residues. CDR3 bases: TGCAGCGTTGAAGGACAGGGGGCTCCCTACGAGCAGTACTTC. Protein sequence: CSVEGQGAPYEQYF.

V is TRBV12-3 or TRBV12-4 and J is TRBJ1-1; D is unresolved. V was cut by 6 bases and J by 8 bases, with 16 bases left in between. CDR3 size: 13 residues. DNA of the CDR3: TGTGCCAGCAGCGTTGGCCCAATGGTCGAAGCTTTCTTT. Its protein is CASSVGPMVEAFF.

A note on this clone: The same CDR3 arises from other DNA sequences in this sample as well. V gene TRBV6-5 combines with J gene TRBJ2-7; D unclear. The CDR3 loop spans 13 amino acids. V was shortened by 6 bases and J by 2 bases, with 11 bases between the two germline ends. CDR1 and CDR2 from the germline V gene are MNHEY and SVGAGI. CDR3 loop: CASSPRVAYEQYF. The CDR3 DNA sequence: TGTGCCAGCAGCCCCCGAGTGGCCTACGAGCAGTACTTC.

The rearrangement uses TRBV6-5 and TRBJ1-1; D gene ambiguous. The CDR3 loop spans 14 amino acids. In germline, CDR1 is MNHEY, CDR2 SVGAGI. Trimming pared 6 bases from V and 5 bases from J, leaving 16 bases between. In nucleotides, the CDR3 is TGTGCCAGCAGGAGGGCCGGCGGCCTGACTGAAGCTTTCTTT. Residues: CASRRAGGLTEAFF.

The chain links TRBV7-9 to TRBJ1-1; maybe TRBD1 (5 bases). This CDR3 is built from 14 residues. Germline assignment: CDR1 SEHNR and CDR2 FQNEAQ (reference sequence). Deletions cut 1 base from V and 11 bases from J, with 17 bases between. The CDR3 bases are TGTGCCAGCAGCTTAGAGGGAGGGACGATGGAGGCTTTCTTT. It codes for CASSLEGGTMEAFF. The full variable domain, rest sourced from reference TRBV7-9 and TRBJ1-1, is DTGVSQNPRHKITKRGQNVTFRCDPISEHNRLYWYRQTLGQGPEFLTYFQNEAQLEKSRLLSDRFSAERPKGSFSTLEIQRTEQGDSAMYLCASSLEGGTMEAFFGQGTRLTVV.

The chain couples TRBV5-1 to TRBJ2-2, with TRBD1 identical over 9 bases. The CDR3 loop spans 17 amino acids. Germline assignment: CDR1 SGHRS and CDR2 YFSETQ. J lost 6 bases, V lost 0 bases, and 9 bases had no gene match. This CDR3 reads CASSLAGTGGASGELFF. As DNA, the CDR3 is TGCGCCAGCAGCTTGGCCGGAACAGGGGGCGCGTCCGGGGAGCTGTTTTTT.

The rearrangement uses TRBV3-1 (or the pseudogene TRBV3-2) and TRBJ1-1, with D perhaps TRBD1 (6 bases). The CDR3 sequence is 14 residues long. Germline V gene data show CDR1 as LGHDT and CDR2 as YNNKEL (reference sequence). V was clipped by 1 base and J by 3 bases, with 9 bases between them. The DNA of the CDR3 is TGTGCCAGCAGCCAAGTTTCAGGGGACACTGAAGCTTTCTTT. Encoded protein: CASSQVSGDTEAFF.

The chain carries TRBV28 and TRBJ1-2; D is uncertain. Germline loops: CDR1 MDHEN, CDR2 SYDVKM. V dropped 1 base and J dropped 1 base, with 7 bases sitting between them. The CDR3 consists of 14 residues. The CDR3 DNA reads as TGTGCCAGCAGTTTATATCAGGATAACTATGGCTACACCTTC. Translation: CASSLYQDNYGYTF.

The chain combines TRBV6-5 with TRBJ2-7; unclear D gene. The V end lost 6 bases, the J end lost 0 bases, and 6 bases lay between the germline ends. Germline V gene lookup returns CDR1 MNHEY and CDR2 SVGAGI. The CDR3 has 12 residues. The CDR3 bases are TGTGCCAGCAGACAGAGCTCCTACGAGCAGTACTTC. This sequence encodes CASRQSSYEQYF.

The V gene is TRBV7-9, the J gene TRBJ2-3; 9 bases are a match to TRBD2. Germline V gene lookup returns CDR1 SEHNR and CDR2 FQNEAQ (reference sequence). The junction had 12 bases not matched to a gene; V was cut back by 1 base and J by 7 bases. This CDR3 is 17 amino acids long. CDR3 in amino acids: CASSLGPVGGGANTQYF. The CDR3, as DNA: TGTGCCAGCAGCTTAGGCCCCGTGGGCGGGGGGGCCAATACGCAGTATTTT.

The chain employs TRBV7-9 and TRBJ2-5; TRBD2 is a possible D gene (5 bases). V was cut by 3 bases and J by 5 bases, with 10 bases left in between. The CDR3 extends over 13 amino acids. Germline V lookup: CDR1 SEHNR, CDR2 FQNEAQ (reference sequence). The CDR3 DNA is TGTGCCAGCAGCTTTGGCGGGCGCGAGACCCAGTACTTC. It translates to CASSFGGRETQYF.

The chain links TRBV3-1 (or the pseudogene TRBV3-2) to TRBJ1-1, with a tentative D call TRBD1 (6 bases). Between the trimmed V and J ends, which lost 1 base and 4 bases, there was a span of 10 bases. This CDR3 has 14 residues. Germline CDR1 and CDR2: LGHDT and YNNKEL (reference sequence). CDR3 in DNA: TGTGCCAGCAGCCAAGGACGGGGGGCCACTGAAGCTTTCTTT. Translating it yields CASSQGRGATEAFF.

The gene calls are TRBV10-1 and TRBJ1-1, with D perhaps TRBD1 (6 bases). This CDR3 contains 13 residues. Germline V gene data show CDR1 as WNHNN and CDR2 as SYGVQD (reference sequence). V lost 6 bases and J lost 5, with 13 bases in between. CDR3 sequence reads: CASRADRRTEAFF. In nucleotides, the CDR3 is TGCGCCAGCAGGGCTGACAGGAGAACTGAAGCTTTCTTT.

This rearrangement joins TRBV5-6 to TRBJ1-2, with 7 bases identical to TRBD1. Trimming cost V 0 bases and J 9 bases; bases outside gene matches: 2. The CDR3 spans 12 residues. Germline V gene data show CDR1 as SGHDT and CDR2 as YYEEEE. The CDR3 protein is CASSLGGGSYTF. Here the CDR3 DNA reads TGTGCCAGCAGCTTGGGAGGGGGCAGCTACACCTTC.

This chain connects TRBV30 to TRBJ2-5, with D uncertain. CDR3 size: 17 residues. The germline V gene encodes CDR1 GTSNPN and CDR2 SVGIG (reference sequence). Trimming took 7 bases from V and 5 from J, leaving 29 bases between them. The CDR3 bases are TGTGCCTCCCCCCAGGCTCCGTCGAGCCGAGCTGAGGAGACCCAGTACTTC. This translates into CASPQAPSSRAEETQYF.

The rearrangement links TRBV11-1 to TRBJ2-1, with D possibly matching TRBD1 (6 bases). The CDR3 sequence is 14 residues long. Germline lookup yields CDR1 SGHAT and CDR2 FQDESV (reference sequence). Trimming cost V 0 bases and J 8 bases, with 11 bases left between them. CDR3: CASSLAIGGYEQFF. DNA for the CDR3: TGTGCCAGCAGCTTAGCCATAGGGGGATATGAGCAGTTCTTC.

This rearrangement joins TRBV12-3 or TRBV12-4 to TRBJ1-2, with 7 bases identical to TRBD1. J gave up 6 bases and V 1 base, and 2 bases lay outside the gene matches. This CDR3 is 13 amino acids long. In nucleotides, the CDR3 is TGTGCCAGCAGTTTAGGACAGGGCCATGGCTACACCTTC. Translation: CASSLGQGHGYTF.

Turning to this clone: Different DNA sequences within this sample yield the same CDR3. This CDR3 reads CSASRGDQPQHF. In nucleotides, the CDR3 is TGCAGTGCTAGTCGGGGGGATCAGCCCCAGCATTTT. The chain recombines TRBV20-1 with TRBJ1-5; the D gene is possibly TRBD1 (5 bases). The CDR3 is made up of 12 amino acids. Germline V gene lookup returns CDR1 DFQATT and CDR2 SNEGSKA (reference sequence). Trimming stripped 3 bases from V and 5 bases from J, with 8 bases between.

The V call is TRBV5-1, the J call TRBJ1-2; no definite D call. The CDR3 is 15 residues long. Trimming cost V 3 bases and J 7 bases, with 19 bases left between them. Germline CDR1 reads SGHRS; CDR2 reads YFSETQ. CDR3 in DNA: TGCGCCAGCAGCTCTACGGAGGGTGGGAGCCGTGGCTACACCTTC. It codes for CASSSTEGGSRGYTF.

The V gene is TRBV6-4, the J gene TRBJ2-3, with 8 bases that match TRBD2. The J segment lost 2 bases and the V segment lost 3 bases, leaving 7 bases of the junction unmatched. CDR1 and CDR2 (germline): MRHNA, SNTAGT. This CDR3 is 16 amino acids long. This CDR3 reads CASSEEGAGATDTQYF. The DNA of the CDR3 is TGTGCCAGCAGTGAAGAAGGAGCGGGGGCCACAGATACGCAGTATTTT.

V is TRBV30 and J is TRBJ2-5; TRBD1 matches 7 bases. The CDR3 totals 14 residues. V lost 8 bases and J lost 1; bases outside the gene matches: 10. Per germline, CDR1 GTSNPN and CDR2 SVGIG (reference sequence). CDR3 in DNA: TGTGCCGCTTTTTCCGGGACAGTCCAAGAGACCCAGTACTTC. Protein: CAAFSGTVQETQYF.

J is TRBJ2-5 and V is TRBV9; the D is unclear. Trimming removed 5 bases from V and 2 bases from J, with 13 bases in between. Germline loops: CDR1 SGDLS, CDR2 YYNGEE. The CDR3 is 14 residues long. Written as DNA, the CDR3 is TGTGCCAGCAGTCTCAGCGCTGGGCAAGAGACCCAGTACTTC. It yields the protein CASSLSAGQETQYF.

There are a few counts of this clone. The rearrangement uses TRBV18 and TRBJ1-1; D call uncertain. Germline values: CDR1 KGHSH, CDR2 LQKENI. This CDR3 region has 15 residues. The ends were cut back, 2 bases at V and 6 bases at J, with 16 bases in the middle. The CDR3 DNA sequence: TGTGCCAGCTCACCATCGATCAGTGGCGGATCTGAAGCTTTCTTT. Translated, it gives CASSPSISGGSEAFF.

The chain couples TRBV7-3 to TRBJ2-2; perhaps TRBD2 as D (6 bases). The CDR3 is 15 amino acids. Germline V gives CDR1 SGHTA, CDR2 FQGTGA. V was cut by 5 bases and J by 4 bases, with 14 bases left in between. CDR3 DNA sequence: TGTGCCAGCAGCGGGTCGGGACTGGGCACCGGGGAGCTGTTTTTT. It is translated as CASSGSGLGTGELFF.

The CDR3 DNA reads TGTGCCAGCTCACAACAGGTTATGAACACTGAAGCTTTCTTT. Encoded protein: CASSQQVMNTEAFF. This chain links TRBV18 with TRBJ1-1; tentative D call: TRBD1 (5 bases). The CDR3 loop spans 14 amino acids. V was pared by 4 bases and J by 0 bases, with 9 bases between. Per germline, CDR1 KGHSH and CDR2 LQKENI.

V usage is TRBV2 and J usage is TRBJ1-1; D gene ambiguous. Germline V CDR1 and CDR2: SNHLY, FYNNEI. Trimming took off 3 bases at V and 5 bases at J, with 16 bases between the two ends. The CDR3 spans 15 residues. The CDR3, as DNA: TGTGCCAGCAGTGAGGGGTGGGCGGGGAGGACTGAAGCTTTCTTT. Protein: CASSEGWAGRTEAFF.